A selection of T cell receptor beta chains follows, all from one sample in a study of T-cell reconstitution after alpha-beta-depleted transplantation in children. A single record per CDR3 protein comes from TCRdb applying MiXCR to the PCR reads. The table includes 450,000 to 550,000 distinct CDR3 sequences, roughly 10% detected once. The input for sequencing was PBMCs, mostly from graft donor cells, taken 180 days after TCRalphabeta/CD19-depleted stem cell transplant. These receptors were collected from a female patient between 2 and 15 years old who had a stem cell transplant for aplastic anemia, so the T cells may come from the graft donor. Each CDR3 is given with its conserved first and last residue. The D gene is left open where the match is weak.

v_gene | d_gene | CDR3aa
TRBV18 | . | CASSPRRLDEQYF
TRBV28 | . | CASYGGGYQPQHF
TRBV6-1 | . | CASSEVEGYEQYF
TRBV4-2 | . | CASSQGRGLLGGPLHF
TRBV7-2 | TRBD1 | CASSLGQGNYGYTF
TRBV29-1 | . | CSVEGMPDWSPNTGELFF
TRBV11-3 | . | CASTQRGSIHNEQFF
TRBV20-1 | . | CSGGAGTLSTGELFF
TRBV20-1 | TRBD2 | CSARAGTSSYNEQFF
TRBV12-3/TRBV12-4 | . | CASSRPTGTDTQYF
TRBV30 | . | CAWSPGTGNEQFF
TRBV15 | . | CATSSRLSPTSSYNEQFF
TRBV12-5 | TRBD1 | CASGPGRQGAYNEQFF
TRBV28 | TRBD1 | CASSFHRGLNTGELFF
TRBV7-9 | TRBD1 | CASSPGQDYNQPQHF
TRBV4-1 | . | CASSQGVGGALDEQFF
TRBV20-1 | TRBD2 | CSASLAGVTYEQYF
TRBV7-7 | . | CASSLFNGYTF
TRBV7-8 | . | CASSPRRGGSGLTDTQYF
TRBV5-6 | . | CASSSGPGVPPYEQYF
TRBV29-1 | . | CSVKGGLEFQETQYF
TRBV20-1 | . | CSAKKSGTNGQPQHF
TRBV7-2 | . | CASSLEATYEQFF
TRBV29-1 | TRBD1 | CSVEGSTGTGHEKLFF
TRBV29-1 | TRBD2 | CSVVSGSTYEQYF
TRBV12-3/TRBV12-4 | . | CASSFSDFSPQDTRYF
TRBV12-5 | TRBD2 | CASGQLRGLAGVGANVLTF
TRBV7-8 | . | CASSLARRGIGYGYTF
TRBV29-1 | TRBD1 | CSVARDRVINYGYTF
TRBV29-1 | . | CSVVQGSTDTQYF
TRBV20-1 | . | CSARPAGARDEKLFF
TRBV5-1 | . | CASSLESSIPTDTQYF
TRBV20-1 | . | CSALRASEETQYF
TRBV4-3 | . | CASSQRGLKGTGELFF
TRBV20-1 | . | CSARGSTDYGYTF
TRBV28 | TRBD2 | CASSLIPGLAGYEQYF
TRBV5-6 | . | CASSFDRDEAFF
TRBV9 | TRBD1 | CASSGRGQEYRETQYF
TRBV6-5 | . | CASSRRLGRESSEQYF
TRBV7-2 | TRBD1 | CASSPRRGQGRETQYF
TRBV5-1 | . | CASSFQGSGANVLTF
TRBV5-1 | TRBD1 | CASSYQPGQYEQYF
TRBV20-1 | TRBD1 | CSGQGAGGYTF
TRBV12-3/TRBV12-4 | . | CASSLRTVSNQPQHF
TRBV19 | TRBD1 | CASSIGGQGFYEQFF
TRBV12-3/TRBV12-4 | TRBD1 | CASSLGQGILGGARSNQPQHF
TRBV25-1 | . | CASSEFDPQYEQYF
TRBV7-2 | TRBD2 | CASSSTGTRHNEQFF
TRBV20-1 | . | CSAQGVLGVKEQYF
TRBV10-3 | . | CAIGLRTVYNEQFF
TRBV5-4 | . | CASSPSPPWQAYTEAFF
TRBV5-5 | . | CASSLGGAGGTWQPQHF
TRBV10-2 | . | CASSVGRGWSTEAFF
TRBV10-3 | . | CAISEWASRLLYNEQFF
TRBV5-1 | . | CASSLGTVGSRAFF
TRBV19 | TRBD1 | CASRPQGSTEAFF
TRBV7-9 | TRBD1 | CASSIGTDSTYGYTF
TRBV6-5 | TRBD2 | CASSYRPSGQETQYF
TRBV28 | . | CASSRTERARRFF